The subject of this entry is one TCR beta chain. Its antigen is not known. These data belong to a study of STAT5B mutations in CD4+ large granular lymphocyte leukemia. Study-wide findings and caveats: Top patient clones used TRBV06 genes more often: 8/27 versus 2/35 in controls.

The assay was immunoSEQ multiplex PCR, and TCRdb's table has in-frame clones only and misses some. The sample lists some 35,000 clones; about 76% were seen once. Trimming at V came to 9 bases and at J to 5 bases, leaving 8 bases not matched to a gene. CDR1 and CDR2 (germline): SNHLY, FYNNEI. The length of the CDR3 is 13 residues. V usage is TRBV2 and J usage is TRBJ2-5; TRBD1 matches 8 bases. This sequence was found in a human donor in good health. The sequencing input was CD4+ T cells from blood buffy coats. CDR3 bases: TGTGCCAGTGACAGGGGATTATGGGAGACCCAGTACTTC. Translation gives CASDRGLWETQYF.